The clone carrying this TCR beta chain has a count of ten or more. These data belong to a study of human T cells and chemical hapten exposure. Looking at the study overall: Yields of TCR per sample differed, chiefly owing to small differences in pooled library volume.

The study used a library that attached unique molecular identifiers to individual cDNA molecules. One entry per CDR3 protein, called by TCRdb with MiXCR from the RACE reads. This table holds some 400,000 distinct CDR3 sequences, more than 4.5% found once. The CDR3 consists of 14 residues. CDR1 and CDR2 (germline): MNHEY, SVGAGI. The ends were cut back, 6 bases at V and 4 bases at J, with 15 bases in the middle. Time point of the sample: pre-sensitization, week 0. Described treatment: therapeutic diphenylcyclopropenone sensitization with weekly scalp DPC. At patch-test visits, sampling came before the patch test. The authors extracted total RNA from unfractionated whole blood.

The specimen was whole blood, collected in connection with sensitization to the hapten diphenylcyclopropenone (DPC). The V gene is TRBV6-5, the J gene TRBJ1-2; D is unclear. This receptor was taken from a woman aged 45-65 years with alopecia areata. Some clones in this sample may be carry-over from other donors' samples. CDR3 amino acids: CASRPGPMGYGYTF. CDR3 sequence (DNA): TGTGCCAGCAGACCCGGTCCAATGGGCTATGGCTACACCTTC.